This T cell receptor (beta chain) was sequenced for a study of cytomegalovirus exposure and HLA in healthy donors (dated by TCRdb to about 2017). Regarding the research as a whole: An earlier analysis of 587 of the donors reported 276 Gb of sequence data and 117 million unique TCR beta sequences obtained from around 180 million T cells. Besides the first cohort of approximately 710 subjects, a separate validation cohort made up of 120 different subjects was used. Genome-wide SNP genotypes for about 65% of the roughly 670 donors were used in a later genetic analysis, which treated that subset as a discovery cohort. The number of typed donors differed by locus: about 620-640 for A, B, C, DRB1 and DQB1; some 500 for DQA1; roughly 600 for DPA1; and some 470 for DPB1. Donor age, sex, ethnicity and CMV serostatus were compiled together with the repertoire data. All discovery cohort repertoires had been generated using a single sequencing platform. The study used immunosequencing to profile the T cell repertoires of about 670 subjects and linked those repertoires to cytomegalovirus serostatus. The study aimed to test whether cataloging public T cell receptors could reveal signatures of past pathogen exposure. HLA typing covered class I and class II loci at four-digit resolution. An early release covering roughly 640 HLA-typed donors comprised around 300 gigabases of sequencing data and 85 million or so unique TCR sequences. In an earlier analysis of 587 of the donors, high-throughput TCR beta sequencing was used to judge whether each TCR beta V gene segment behaved as functional or pseudogenic. To predict cytomegalovirus infection status, the study brought together high-throughput TCR immunosequencing, statistical association of individual TCRs with disease status, and machine learning. Rather than using new phenotypic data, the later analysis identified candidate immune exposures from TCR beta sequences and from how often those sequences occurred across donors. Because of strong linkage in the cohort, roughly five DR-DQ haplotypes were treated as single units for association and clustering. Of the 398 genotyped donors, less than 85% were placed in the genetic ancestry cluster associated with self-reported Caucasian donors. Across approximately 400 genotyped donors of the cohort, an average of about 240,000 unique TCR beta nucleotide sequences per donor were sequenced, and roughly a sixth of those sequences were non-productive. In a later analysis, previously published TCR beta repertoires from some 640 donors were re-analyzed and high-resolution HLA genotyping was added so that TCR occurrence patterns could be studied.

General findings and caveats noted by the study authors: Broadly in line with IMGT annotations, most TCR beta V segments showed up in productive rearrangements about 87% or about 30% of the time in an earlier analysis of 587 of the donors. Most TCR sequences were seen in very few donors, while some public TCRs were found in many individuals. In both the original and validation cohorts, the classifier was reported to diagnose cytomegalovirus status with high specificity and sensitivity. In a later analysis, HLA-associated TCR beta chains showed more clonal expansion and lower generation probabilities than non-associated chains that were equally common. CMV serostatus was the only immune exposure information available for the cohort. In a later analysis, TCR association rates were found to vary across HLA loci, with the most associated TCRs seen for DRB1 alleles and the fewest for HLA-C alleles. In a later analysis, several top co-occurrence clusters were reported to appear linked to parvovirus B19, influenza, CMV and Epstein-Barr virus. Roughly uniform sequencing depth across donors was assumed in presence/absence analyses, although this assumption may not hold. The earlier analysis of some 540 of the donors excluded seventeen rarely observed V segments, including chromosome 9 orphons, because counts were too low. When HLA alleles, especially DR and DQ, strongly co-occurred, attributing TCR associations to individual alleles was difficult. A further reported finding was that TCR beta sequences accurately predicted the HLA-A and HLA-B alleles for most subjects in the first cohort. The 87-base-pair reads could not distinguish some IMGT-functional V segments, including TRBV6-2 and TRBV6-3, so those segments were excluded. V-gene and J-gene trimming of TCR beta chains was associated with a missense DCLRE1C variant in a later genetic analysis, and the association was replicated in an independent cohort. Compared with the approximately 670-donor mean, donors in an Asian-associated ancestry cluster had fewer N-insertions in productive TCRs, according to a later genetic analysis. Because HLA typing was unavailable for some donors at each locus, only the typed subset was used in association tests. In a later analysis, around 17,000 TCR beta sequences were associated with specific HLA alleles at a false discovery rate of 0.05. Most CMV-associated TCR beta chains appeared to be HLA-restricted in a later analysis, and the HLA associations seemed to be driven largely by CMV exposure. Correlated functional status among segregating V segments might reflect linkage disequilibrium, but an unknown experimental factor could not be ruled out. The authors suggested that the approach could potentially be generalized to other disease states and immunological phenotypes. A cluster of highly shared sequence variants was judged likely to be a technical artifact of the sequencing pipeline. In vitro tests confirmed that three of the cytomegalovirus-associated TCR beta chains recognize cytomegalovirus antigens. Only TCR beta chains were sequenced in this cohort, and the absence of alpha or paired-chain data limited detectable features. In the study, some 160 TCR beta chains were listed as associated with cytomegalovirus.

Regarding this clone: Its binding antigen is unknown. Base-call qualities are not available, and no considerably larger clone is one nucleotide away.

The cohort was made up of roughly 670 healthy bone marrow donors. Cohort members were all nominally healthy when sampled, although unrecorded immune exposures were likely present. The donor was CMV seronegative and was included in the group of a few hundred seronegative cohort members. Every donor gave a peripheral blood sample, and the peripheral blood mononuclear cells from that sample were used for TCR beta sequencing. Genomic DNA was extracted from the blood cell samples with the Qiagen DNeasy Blood Extraction Kit. The library relied on the immunoSEQ multiplex PCR assay. For the multiplex PCR, a mixture combining 60 forward primers for TCR Vbeta segments and 13 reverse primers for TCR Jbeta segments was used. The CDR3 region of rearranged TCR beta genes was amplified from genomic DNA by a multiplex PCR assay. Amplified TCR beta libraries were sequenced as 87-base-pair reads on the Illumina HiSeq System. Regarding the original processing steps: Across the roughly 600 repertoires, a later analysis counted 80 million or so unique TCR beta chains, around 11 million of which were shared by at least two donors. Raw reads were error-corrected and collapsed into unique sequences by a nearest-neighbor algorithm in which closely related sequences were merged to remove PCR and sequencing errors. To assign V, D and J gene segments, CDR3 sequences were aligned to IMGT reference sequences. For a sequence to be retained, a match of at least six nucleotides was required to both a V gene segment and a J gene segment. Rearrangements were called productive when the CDR3 lacked stop codons and stayed in frame with V and J; all others were non-productive. Following IMGT convention, CDR3 was defined as the stretch from the second conserved V-encoded cysteine to the conserved J-encoded phenylalanine. The earlier analysis of 550 to 650 of the donors excluded any sequence lacking an unambiguous match to a single V gene segment. An earlier analysis of a few hundred of the donors classified V segments as functional when productive rearrangements were above 56.7% and as segregating when the standard deviation between donors was above 5%. A statistical classification framework was developed to diagnose cytomegalovirus status using the catalog of TCR beta chain sequences. A later analysis assigned V and J genes by comparing TCR nucleotide sequences with IMGT/GENE-DB human TR gene sequences. The TCRdist pipeline was used in a later analysis to assign CDR3 sequences and most-parsimonious VDJ recombination scenarios. In a later analysis, each TCR beta chain was defined by its CDR3 amino acid sequence together with its V-gene family, and reads lacking a unique V-gene family were excluded. In a later analysis, 450 to 600 highly shared, low-generation-probability nucleotide sequences were removed to address suspected cross-contamination and a sequencing artifact. In a later analysis, a clonal expansion index was calculated for each public chain from normalized within-repertoire ranks of inferred template counts. A later analysis computed generation probabilities with a VDJ recombination model fitted to out-of-frame rearrangements, and checked the results against IGoR. Hypergeometric tests were used in a later analysis to score TCR-TCR, TCR-HLA and TCR-CMV co-occurrence, with a repertoire-size bias correction applied to the TCR pairs. To estimate false discovery rates, a later analysis permuted the HLA or CMV assignments 20 times. In a later analysis, co-occurring TCRs were grouped with DBSCAN, and TCRdist sequence similarity was added when clustering was performed within HLA-allele-positive subsets. Co-occurrence clustering excluded repertoires with fewer than 30,000 or more than 120,000 public chains, plus five with anomalous nucleotide sharing. What TCRdb holds here is the immuneACCESS table cut down to in-frame rearrangements. Part of the clones is not present; checked against another copy, under half of the missing clones reflect an unresolved V gene, and the others are unexplained. For V, J and clone size, that table is used; D and trimming come from the DNA. The table for this sample lists under 200,000 clones; around 79% of them were counted only once. The biggest ten clones account for 1.3% to 1.5% of the sample.

According to the germline V gene, CDR1 reads SQVTM and CDR2 reads ANQGSEA. The CDR3 runs 17 amino acids, cysteine and phenylalanine included. CDR3 DNA only is kept here, 51 bases in frame from base 1. V lost 5 bases and J lost 2 bases; the stretch between them is 22 bases long. Sequencing used PBMCs. This TCR was recovered from a man aged 18 to 30 in good health and CMV-seronegative. The rearranged chain carries TRBV29-1 and TRBJ2-1; matching of 5 bases hints at TRBD1 as the D gene. This receptor has the CDR3 CSVRQKLGPIAYNEQFF. The nucleotide sequence reads as follows: TGCAGCGTTAGACAGAAACTGGGCCCTATCGCCTACAATGAGCAGTTCTTC.